What follows are 12 T cell receptor beta chains derived from one specimen sequenced in a study of blood T cell repertoires in COVID-19. Profiled with immunoSEQ multiplex PCR; TCRdb holds only in-frame clones, not every one. The sample contains about 140,000 clones, about 85% of which appear only once. Sequencing was performed on peripheral blood. The receptors originated from a human donor in a cohort sampled during active COVID-19.

A single count supports this clone. The chain couples TRBV5-6 to TRBJ1-4, with TRBD1 as a possible D gene (6 bases). The CDR3 covers 16 residues. V was pared by 6 bases and J by 0 bases, with 15 bases between. Per germline, CDR1 SGHDT and CDR2 YYEEEE. The CDR3 DNA follows: TGTGCCAGCACCCTGACAGGCCCCACAACTAATGAAAAACTGTTTTTT. Protein sequence: CASTLTGPTTNEKLFF.

This sequence joins TRBV28 and TRBJ2-3; D ambiguous. The CDR3 is made up of 15 amino acids. The V end was cut by 3 bases, the J end by 0 bases, with 10 bases between. CDR1 MDHEN and CDR2 SYDVKM come from the germline V gene. CDR3 in DNA: TGTGCCAGCAGTTTTTGGTTTACTAGCACAGATACGCAGTATTTT. Translating it yields CASSFWFTSTDTQYF. Full variable domain (rest looked up from reference TRBV28 and TRBJ2-3): DVKVTQSSRYLVKRTGEKVFLECVQDMDHENMFWYRQDPGLGLRLIYFSYDVKMKEKGDIPEGYSVSREKKERFSLILESASTNQTSMYLCASSFWFTSTDTQYFGPGTRLTVL.

The chain has TRBV7-3 and TRBJ2-7; maybe TRBD1 (5 bases). In germline, CDR1 is SGHTA, CDR2 FQGTGA. The CDR3 consists of 15 residues. V was clipped by 2 bases and J by 0 bases, with 11 bases between them. CDR3 DNA sequence: TGTGCCAGCAGCTTAGTGGCCGACAGCTCCTACGAGCAGTACTTC. It translates to CASSLVADSSYEQYF.

J is TRBJ2-1 and V is TRBV3-1 (or the pseudogene TRBV3-2); weak D call: TRBD2 (6 bases). Per the germline V gene, CDR1 is LGHDT and CDR2 is YNNKEL (reference sequence). There are 18 residues in the CDR3. Trimming left V 1 base short and J 0 bases short, with 16 bases between. This chain's CDR3 is CASSQVSGNPSSYNEQFF. The CDR3 nucleotides are TGTGCCAGCAGCCAAGTTAGCGGTAACCCCTCCTCCTACAATGAGCAGTTCTTC.

The chain combines TRBV12-3 or TRBV12-4 with TRBJ1-5, with D perhaps matching TRBD1 (5 bases). V shed 6 bases and J shed 5 bases, with 11 bases lying between them. The CDR3 length is 13 residues. The CDR3 reads CASRNRQYQPQHF. Here the CDR3 DNA reads TGTGCCAGCAGAAATAGACAGTATCAGCCCCAGCATTTT.

The chain couples TRBV7-9 to TRBJ2-7, with 8 bases lining up with TRBD1. CDR3 length: 14 residues. Germline V gene sequence: CDR1 SEHNR, CDR2 FQNEAQ (reference sequence). The ends lost 5 bases at V and 3 bases at J; junction bases unmatched: 6. The CDR3 DNA is TGTGCCAGCAGCACCGGGACAGGTTTCTACGAGCAGTACTTC. It translates to CASSTGTGFYEQYF.

This chain joins TRBV5-8 and TRBJ1-5, with 7 bases lining up with TRBD1. J gave up 5 bases and V 0 bases, and 5 bases lay outside the gene matches. The CDR3 loop spans 15 amino acids. In germline, CDR1 is SGHTS, CDR2 YDEGEE. The CDR3 nucleotides are TGTGCCAGCAGCTTGGGACAGGGACAGTATCAGCCCCAGCATTTT. This sequence encodes CASSLGQGQYQPQHF.

This clone was seen only once. J is TRBJ2-1 and V is TRBV14, with D possibly being TRBD2 (5 bases). In germline, CDR1 is SGHDN, CDR2 FVKESK. Trimming cost V 1 base and J 10 bases, with 8 bases left between them. CDR3 size: 12 residues. CDR3 protein: CASSQVRVEQFF. In DNA form, the CDR3 reads TGTGCCAGCAGCCAAGTGAGGGTAGAGCAGTTCTTC. Full variable domain (missing parts from reference TRBV14 and TRBJ2-1): EAGVTQFPSHSVIEKGQTVTLRCDPISGHDNLYWYRRVMGKEIKFLLHFVKESKQDESGMPNNRFLAERTGGTYSTLKVQPAELEDSGVYFCASSQVRVEQFFGPGTRLTVL.

V gene TRBV7-2 combines with J gene TRBJ1-2, with 7 bases aligning to TRBD1. CDR3 length: 12 amino acids. Trimming took 4 bases from V and 8 from J; bases not matched to a gene: 4. Germline-derived CDR1 and CDR2 are SGHTA and FQGNSA. In nucleotides, the CDR3 is TGTGCCAGCAGCTCGGACAGGTTCGGCTACACCTTC. This encodes CASSSDRFGYTF. Drawing the rest from reference TRBV7-2 and TRBJ1-2, the complete variable domain is GAGVSQSPSNKVTEKGKDVELRCDPISGHTALYWYRQSLGQGLEFLIYFQGNSAPDKSGLPSDRFSAERTGGSVSTLTIQRTQQEDSAVYLCASSSDRFGYTFGSGTRLTVV.

The V and J genes are TRBV10-3 and TRBJ1-6; TRBD1 agrees at 8 bases. Germline V gene data show CDR1 as ENHRY and CDR2 as SYGVKD. The CDR3 is 14 amino acids. After removal of 6 bases from V and 7 bases from J, the junction contained 5 bases not matched to a gene. The CDR3 bases are TGTGCCATCAGGCGACAGGGGTGGAATTCACCCCTCCACTTT. Protein product: CAIRRQGWNSPLHF.

The chain links TRBV5-1 to TRBJ2-1; 10 positions match TRBD1. Per the germline V gene, CDR1 is SGHRS and CDR2 is YFSETQ. The CDR3 totals 18 residues. Trimming took 4 bases from V and 8 from J; bases not matched to a gene: 18. The chain's CDR3 is CASSGGTGAYGRSDEQFF. CDR3 coding DNA: TGCGCCAGCAGCGGCGGGACAGGGGCGTACGGGAGGTCGGATGAGCAGTTCTTC.

The chain uses TRBV7-3 and TRBJ2-3; D possibly corresponds to TRBD2 (6 bases). V gave up 2 bases and J gave up 1 base, with 10 bases separating them. CDR3 length: 15 amino acids. Germline V CDR1 and CDR2: SGHTA, FQGTGA. CDR3 bases: TGTGCCAGCAGCTTAGTCTTAGCGGGCACAGATACGCAGTATTTT. Protein: CASSLVLAGTDTQYF. Together with reference TRBV7-3 and TRBJ2-3, the CDR3 gives the full variable domain: GAGVSQTPSNKVTEKGKYVELRCDPISGHTALYWYRQSLGQGPEFLIYFQGTGAADDSGLPNDRFFAVRPEGSVSTLKIQRTERGDSAVYLCASSLVLAGTDTQYFGPGTRLTVL.